One and the same sample provided the 4 T cell receptor beta chains below, sequenced in a study of blood T cell repertoires in COVID-19. The repertoire was sequenced with immunoSEQ multiplex PCR; TCRdb's copy has only in-frame clones and lacks some. The sample yields 200,000 or so clones, around nine tenths seen once. Sequencing was done on a sample of peripheral blood. The receptors shown here come from a woman aged 55-70 years with acute or convalescent COVID-19.

V and J are TRBV28 and TRBJ1-4; 7 nucleotides agree with TRBD1. Germline CDR1 and CDR2: MDHEN and SYDVKM. V was pared by 5 bases and J by 0 bases, with 3 bases of the junction left unmatched. This CDR3 spans 15 amino acids. CDR3 DNA sequence: TGTGCCAGCAGTGTAGGACAGGCAACTAATGAAAAACTGTTTTTT. It translates to CASSVGQATNEKLFF.

The count of this clone is one. This sequence joins TRBV27 and TRBJ2-7; D is possibly TRBD1 (5 bases). Germline assignment: CDR1 MNHEY and CDR2 SMNVEV (reference sequence). The V end was cut by 3 bases, the J end by 4 bases, with 10 bases between. The CDR3 sequence is 13 residues long. The CDR3 DNA reads as TGTGCCAGCAGTTTTAGACAGACTTACGAGCAGTACTTC. It specifies CASSFRQTYEQYF.

The DNA for the CDR3 is TGTGCCAGCAGCCCTAGGACAGGGTCCGGAAACACCATATATTTT. Translating it yields CASSPRTGSGNTIYF. The chain joins TRBV9 to TRBJ1-3; TRBD1 matches 8 bases. V shed 4 bases, J shed 4 bases, and the junction held 7 bases outside the gene matches. The length of the CDR3 is 15 residues. From germline, CDR1 is SGDLS and CDR2 YYNGEE.

The V call is TRBV4-2, the J call TRBJ2-7, with TRBD1 matching over 7 bases. CDR3 length equals 15 residues. From germline, CDR1 is LGHNA and CDR2 YNFKEQ. V gave up 0 bases and J gave up 6 bases; unmatched junction bases: 8. CDR3 sequence: CASSQDLVDRVEQYF. The DNA of the CDR3 is TGTGCCAGCAGCCAAGATCTCGTAGACAGGGTCGAGCAGTACTTC.